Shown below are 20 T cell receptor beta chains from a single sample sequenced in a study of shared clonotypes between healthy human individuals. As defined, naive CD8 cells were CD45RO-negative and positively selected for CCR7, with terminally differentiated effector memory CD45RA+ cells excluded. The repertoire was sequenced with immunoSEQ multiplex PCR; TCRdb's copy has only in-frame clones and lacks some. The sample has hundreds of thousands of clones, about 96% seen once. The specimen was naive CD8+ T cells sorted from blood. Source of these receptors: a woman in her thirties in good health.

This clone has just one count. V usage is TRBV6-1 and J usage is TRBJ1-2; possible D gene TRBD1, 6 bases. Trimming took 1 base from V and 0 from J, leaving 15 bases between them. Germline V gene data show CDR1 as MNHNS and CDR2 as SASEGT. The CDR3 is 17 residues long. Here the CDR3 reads CASSEVRGISANYGYTF. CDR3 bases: TGTGCCAGCAGTGAAGTCAGGGGTATCTCCGCTAACTATGGCTACACCTTC.

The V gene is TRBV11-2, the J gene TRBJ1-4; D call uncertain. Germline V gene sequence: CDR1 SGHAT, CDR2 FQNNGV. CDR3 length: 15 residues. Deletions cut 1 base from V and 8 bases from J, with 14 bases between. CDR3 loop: CASSLVGLFSEKLFF. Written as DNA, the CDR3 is TGTGCCAGCAGCTTAGTCGGGCTTTTTAGCGAAAAACTGTTTTTT.

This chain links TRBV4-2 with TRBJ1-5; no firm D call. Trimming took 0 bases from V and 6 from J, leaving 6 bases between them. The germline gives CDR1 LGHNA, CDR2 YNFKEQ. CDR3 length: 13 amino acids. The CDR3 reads CASSQDMGQPQHF. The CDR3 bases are TGTGCCAGCAGCCAAGATATGGGTCAGCCCCAGCATTTT.

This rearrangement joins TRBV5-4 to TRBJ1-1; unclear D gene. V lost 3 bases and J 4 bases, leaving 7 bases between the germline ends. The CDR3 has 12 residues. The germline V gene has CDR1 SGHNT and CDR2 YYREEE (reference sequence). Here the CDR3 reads CASSYPSTEAFF. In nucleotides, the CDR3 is TGTGCCAGCAGCTACCCCAGCACTGAAGCTTTCTTT.

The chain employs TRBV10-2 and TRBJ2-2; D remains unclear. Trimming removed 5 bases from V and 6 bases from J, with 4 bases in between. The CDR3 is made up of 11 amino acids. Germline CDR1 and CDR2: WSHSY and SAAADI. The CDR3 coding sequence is TGCGCCAGCAGTCTTCCCGGGGAGCTGTTTTTT. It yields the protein CASSLPGELFF.

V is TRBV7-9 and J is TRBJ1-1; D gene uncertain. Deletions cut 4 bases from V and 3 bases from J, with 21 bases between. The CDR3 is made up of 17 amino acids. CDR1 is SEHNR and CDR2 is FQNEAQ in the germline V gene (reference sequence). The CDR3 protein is CASSYESGAHKDTEAFF. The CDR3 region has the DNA TGTGCCAGCAGCTACGAATCAGGAGCCCACAAGGACACTGAAGCTTTCTTT.

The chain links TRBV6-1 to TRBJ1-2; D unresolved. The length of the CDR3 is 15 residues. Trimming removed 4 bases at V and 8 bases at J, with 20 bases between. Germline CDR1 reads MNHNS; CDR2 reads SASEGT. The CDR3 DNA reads TGTGCCAGCAGTGCGCGGCTCGAGGCTGGAATAGGCTACACCTTC. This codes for CASSARLEAGIGYTF.

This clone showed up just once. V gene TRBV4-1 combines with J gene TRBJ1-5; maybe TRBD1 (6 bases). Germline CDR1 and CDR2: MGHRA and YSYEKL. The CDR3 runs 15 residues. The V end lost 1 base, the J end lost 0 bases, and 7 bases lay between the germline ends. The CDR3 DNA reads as TGCGCCAGCAGCCAAGGACAGGTTAGCAATCAGCCCCAGCATTTT. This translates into CASSQGQVSNQPQHF.

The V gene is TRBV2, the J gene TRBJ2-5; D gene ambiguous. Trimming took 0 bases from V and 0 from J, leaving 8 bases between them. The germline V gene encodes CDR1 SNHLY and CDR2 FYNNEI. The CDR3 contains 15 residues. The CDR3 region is CASSEARMNQETQYF. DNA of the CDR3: TGTGCCAGCAGTGAAGCGAGGATGAACCAAGAGACCCAGTACTTC.

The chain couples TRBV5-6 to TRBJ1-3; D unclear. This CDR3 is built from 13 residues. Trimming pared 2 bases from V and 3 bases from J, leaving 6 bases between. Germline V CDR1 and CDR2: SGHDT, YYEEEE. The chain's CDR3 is CASSFDDGNTIYF. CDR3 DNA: TGTGCCAGCAGCTTCGACGATGGAAACACCATATATTTT.

CDR3 DNA sequence: TGTGCCAGCAGCTTACTCACTACCTACGAGCAGTACTTC. This gives the protein CASSLLTTYEQYF. This chain uses TRBV7-9 with TRBJ2-7; D gene uncertain. Trimming stripped 2 bases from V and 2 bases from J, with 7 bases between. CDR1 is SEHNR and CDR2 is FQNEAQ in the germline V gene (reference sequence). There are 13 residues in the CDR3.

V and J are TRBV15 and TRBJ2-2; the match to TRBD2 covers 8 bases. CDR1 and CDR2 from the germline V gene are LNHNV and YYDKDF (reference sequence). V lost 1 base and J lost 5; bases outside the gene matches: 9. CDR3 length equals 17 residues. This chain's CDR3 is CATSRARAGDGTGELFF. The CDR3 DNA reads TGTGCCACCAGCAGAGCTCGAGCGGGAGACGGTACCGGGGAGCTGTTTTTT.

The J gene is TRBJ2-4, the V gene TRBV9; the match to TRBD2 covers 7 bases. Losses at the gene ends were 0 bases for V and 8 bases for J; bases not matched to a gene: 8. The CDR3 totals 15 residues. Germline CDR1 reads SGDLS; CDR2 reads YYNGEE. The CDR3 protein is CASSVAGGSGDIQYF. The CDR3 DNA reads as TGTGCCAGCAGCGTAGCTGGCGGGAGTGGGGACATTCAGTACTTC. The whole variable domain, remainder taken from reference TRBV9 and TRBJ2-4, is DSGVTQTPKHLITATGQRVTLRCSPRSGDLSVYWYQQSLDQGLQFLIQYYNGEERAKGNILERFSAQQFPDLHSELNLSSLELGDSALYFCASSVAGGSGDIQYFGAGTRLSVL.

The CDR3 DNA reads as TGTGCCAGCAGCCACTGGCCTAGATATAAGCAGTTCTTC. This gives the protein CASSHWPRYKQFF. V usage is TRBV6-5 and J usage is TRBJ2-1; D not resolved. V was clipped by 6 bases and J by 11 bases, with 17 bases between them. The V gene's germline CDR1 is MNHEY and CDR2 SVGAGI. The CDR3 contains 13 residues.

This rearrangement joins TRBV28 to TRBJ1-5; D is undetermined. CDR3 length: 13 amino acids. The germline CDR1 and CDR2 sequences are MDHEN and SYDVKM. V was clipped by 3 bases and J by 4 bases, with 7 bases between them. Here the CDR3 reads CASSFYRNQPQHF. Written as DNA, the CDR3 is TGTGCCAGCAGTTTTTATCGGAATCAGCCCCAGCATTTT.

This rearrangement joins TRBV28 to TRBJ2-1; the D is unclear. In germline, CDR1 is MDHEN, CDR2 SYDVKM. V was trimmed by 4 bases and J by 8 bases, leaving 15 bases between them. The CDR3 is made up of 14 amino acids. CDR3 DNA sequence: TGTGCCAGCAGTTCTTTCGAGCCGAAGGATGAGCAGTTCTTC. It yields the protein CASSSFEPKDEQFF.

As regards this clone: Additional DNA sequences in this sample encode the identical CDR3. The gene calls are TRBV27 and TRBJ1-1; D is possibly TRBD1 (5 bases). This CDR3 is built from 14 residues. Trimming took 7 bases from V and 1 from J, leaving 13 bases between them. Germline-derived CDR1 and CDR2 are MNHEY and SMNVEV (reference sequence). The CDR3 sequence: CASTPTGANTEAFF. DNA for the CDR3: TGTGCCAGCACTCCGACTGGGGCGAACACTGAAGCTTTCTTT.

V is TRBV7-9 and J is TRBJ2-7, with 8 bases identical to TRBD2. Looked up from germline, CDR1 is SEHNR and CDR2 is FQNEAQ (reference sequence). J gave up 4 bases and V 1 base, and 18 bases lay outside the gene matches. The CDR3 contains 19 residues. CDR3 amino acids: CASSLGGPVEAGAVYEQYF. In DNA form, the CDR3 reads TGTGCCAGCAGCTTAGGTGGGCCCGTCGAAGCGGGAGCCGTATACGAGCAGTACTTC.

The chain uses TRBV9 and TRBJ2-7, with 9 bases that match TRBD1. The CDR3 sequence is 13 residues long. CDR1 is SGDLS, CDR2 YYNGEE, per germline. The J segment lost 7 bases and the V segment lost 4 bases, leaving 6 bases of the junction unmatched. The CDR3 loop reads CASSKQGAREQYF. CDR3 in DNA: TGTGCCAGCAGCAAACAGGGGGCTCGGGAGCAGTACTTC.

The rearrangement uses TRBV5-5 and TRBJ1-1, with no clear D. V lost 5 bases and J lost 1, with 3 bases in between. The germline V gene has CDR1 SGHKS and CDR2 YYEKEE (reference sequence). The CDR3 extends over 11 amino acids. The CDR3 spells CASRRNTEAFF. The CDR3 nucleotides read TGTGCCAGCAGGCGGAACACTGAAGCTTTCTTT.